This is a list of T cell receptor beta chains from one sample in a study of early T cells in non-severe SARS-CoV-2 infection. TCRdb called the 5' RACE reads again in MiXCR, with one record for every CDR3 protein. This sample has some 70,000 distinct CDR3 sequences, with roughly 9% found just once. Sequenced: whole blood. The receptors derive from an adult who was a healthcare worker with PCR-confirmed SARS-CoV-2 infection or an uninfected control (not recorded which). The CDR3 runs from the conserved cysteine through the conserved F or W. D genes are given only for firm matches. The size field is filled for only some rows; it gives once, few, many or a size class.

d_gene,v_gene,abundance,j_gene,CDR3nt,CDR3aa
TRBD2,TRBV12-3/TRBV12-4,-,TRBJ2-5,TGTGCCAGCAGTACCTACGTTAGCGGGAGGGCAGAGACCCAGTACTTC,CASSTYVSGRAETQYF
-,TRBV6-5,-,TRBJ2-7,TGTGCCAGCAGTTACTCGAACCAGGGACAACTGTCCTACGAGCAGTACTTC,CASSYSNQGQLSYEQYF
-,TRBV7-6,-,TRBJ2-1,TGTGCCAGCAGCTCTAAACACGGGGCCTTCTCCTACAATGAGCAGTTCTTC,CASSSKHGAFSYNEQFF
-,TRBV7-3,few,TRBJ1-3,TGTGCCAGCAGCTTGACAGCCTCTGGAAACACCATATATTTT,CASSLTASGNTIYF
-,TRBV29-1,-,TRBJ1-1,TGCAGCCCTCAGAGGGGAGCTGAAGCTTTCTTT,CSPQRGAEAFF
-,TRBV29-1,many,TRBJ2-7,TGCAGCGCCGGTGACAACTACGAGCAGTACTTC,CSAGDNYEQYF
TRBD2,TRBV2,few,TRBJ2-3,TGTGCCAGCGGCCGACTAGCGGGGACCTCAGATACGCAGTATTTT,CASGRLAGTSDTQYF
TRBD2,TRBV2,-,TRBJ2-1,TGTGCCAGCAGTTATGGACTAGCCCAAATCGCTCAGTTCTTC,CASSYGLAQIAQFF
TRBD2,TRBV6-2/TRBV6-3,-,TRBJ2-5,TGTGCCAGCAGAATCGGGGGGAAAATAGAGACCCAGTACTTC,CASRIGGKIETQYF
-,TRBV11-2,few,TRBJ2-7,TGTGCCAGCAGCTTAGATAGAAACAACTACGAGCAGTACTTC,CASSLDRNNYEQYF
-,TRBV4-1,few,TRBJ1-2,TGCGCCAGCAGCCCCCCGGCGGATAACTATGGCTACACCTTC,CASSPPADNYGYTF
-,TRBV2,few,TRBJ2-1,TGTGCCAGCAGTGCGGGACACTACAATGAGCAGTTCTTC,CASSAGHYNEQFF
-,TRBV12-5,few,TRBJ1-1,TGTGCTAGTGGTAGCGAGGCGAACACTGAAGCTTTCTTT,CASGSEANTEAFF
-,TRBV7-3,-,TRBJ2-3,TGTGCCAGCAGCCTCTGGGAGGTTGGAGATACGCAGTATTTT,CASSLWEVGDTQYF
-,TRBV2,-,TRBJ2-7,TGTGCCAGCAGTGAAGAGGGGGGGCTGTACGAGCAGTACTTC,CASSEEGGLYEQYF
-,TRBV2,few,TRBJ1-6,TGTGCCAGCAGTGAAATAGGGGCTAATTCACCCCTCCACTTT,CASSEIGANSPLHF
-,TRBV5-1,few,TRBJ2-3,TGCGCCAGCAGCTTGTGGGCGGCTGCAGATACGCAGTATTTT,CASSLWAAADTQYF
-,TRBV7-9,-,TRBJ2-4,TGTGCCAGCAGCTTGACAGAAAACATTCAGTACTTC,CASSLTENIQYF
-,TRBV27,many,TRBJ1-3,TGTGCCAGCAGTTTATTCACCCGGGACGGCTCTGGAAACACCATATATTTT,CASSLFTRDGSGNTIYF
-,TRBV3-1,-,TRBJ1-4,TGTGCCAGCAGCCAAGTTTTAGGGGGGCGCGGTGAAAAACTGTTTTTT,CASSQVLGGRGEKLFF
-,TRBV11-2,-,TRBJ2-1,TGTGCCAGCAGCTTTGGAGGGGAAACCTACAATGAGCAGTTCTTC,CASSFGGETYNEQFF
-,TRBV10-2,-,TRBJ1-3,TGCGCCAGCAGTGAGGAGACAGAATGGTTAACTGGAAACACCATATATTTT,CASSEETEWLTGNTIYF
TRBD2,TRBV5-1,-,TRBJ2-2,TGCGCCAGCAGCTCCTCGGGACTAGCGGGATCTGGCACCGGGGAGCTGTTTTTT,CASSSSGLAGSGTGELFF
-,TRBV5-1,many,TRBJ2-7,TGCGCCAGCAGGGGAATCTCCTACGAGCAGTACTTC,CASRGISYEQYF
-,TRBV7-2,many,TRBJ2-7,TGTGCCAGCAGCTTTTACGGCACTTACGAGCAGTACTTC,CASSFYGTYEQYF
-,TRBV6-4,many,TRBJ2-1,TGTGCCAGCAGTCAGTTGGGCGGCTCCTACAATGAGCAGTTCTTC,CASSQLGGSYNEQFF
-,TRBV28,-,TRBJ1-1,TGTGCCAGCAGTTTATCAGGAACCACTGAAGCTTTCTTT,CASSLSGTTEAFF
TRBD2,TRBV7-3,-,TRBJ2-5,TGTGCCAGCAGCTCGGGACTAGCGGGAGGGCAGACCCAGTACTTC,CASSSGLAGGQTQYF
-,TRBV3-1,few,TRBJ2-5,TGTGCCAGCAGCCAAGATTGGAGAGAGACCCAGTACTTC,CASSQDWRETQYF
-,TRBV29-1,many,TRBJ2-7,TGCAGCGTTGAAGGAAATCCGGGGGAAGGGTCCTACGAGCAGTACTTC,CSVEGNPGEGSYEQYF
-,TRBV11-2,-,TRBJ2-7,TGTGCCAGCAGCTTAGCTGGTTATGGCACCTACGAGCAGTACTTC,CASSLAGYGTYEQYF
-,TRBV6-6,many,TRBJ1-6,TGTGCCAGCACAGGCCGAAACACCGAACGTCGCGAAAGATCTTCCAGTAATTCACCCCTCCACTTT,CASTGRNTERRERSSSNSPLHF
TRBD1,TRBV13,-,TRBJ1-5,TGTGCCAGCAGCCTAGGACAGGGAGGGCAGCCCCAGCATTTT,CASSLGQGGQPQHF